The 8 T cell receptor beta chains listed next were all sequenced from one sample in a study of a mutant IDH1 vaccine in newly diagnosed glioma. Antigens of these TCRs are unknown. Method: immunoSEQ multiplex PCR; TCRdb's copy keeps in-frame clones and lacks some. Of 13,000 or so clones detected, around 77% appear once; the ten largest clones hold less than 5%. Time point described: week 47, end of study. One vaccine dose held 300 ug of mutant IDH1 20-mer peptide and came with topical imiquimod. The sequences come from PBMCs, collected from a glioma patient whose treatment included an IDH1 peptide vaccine. All receptors come from a woman between 35 and 50 years old with glioma.

The chain uses TRBV6-1 and TRBJ1-5, with D possibly TRBD1 on 5 matching bases. The CDR3 spans 18 residues. The germline CDR1 and CDR2 sequences are MNHNS and SASEGT. V lost 0 bases, J lost 3 bases, and 18 bases lay in between. CDR3 coding DNA: TGTGCCAGCAGTGAAGCGCTCGGACAAGGGACGTACAATCAGCCCCAGCATTTT. Amino acids: CASSEALGQGTYNQPQHF.

The chain combines TRBV5-4 with TRBJ2-7, with 9 bases matching TRBD2. The V gene end was trimmed by 0 bases and the J gene end by 4 bases; junction bases not matched to a gene: 5. The CDR3 has 15 residues. Germline CDR1 is SGHNT and CDR2 is YYREEE (reference sequence). The CDR3 DNA follows: TGTGCCAGCAGCTTGGTTAGCGGGGGATTGTACGAGCAGTACTTC. Amino acid sequence: CASSLVSGGLYEQYF.

The V call is TRBV5-1, the J call TRBJ1-3; D is undetermined. The germline V gene has CDR1 SGHRS and CDR2 YFSETQ. Between the trimmed V and J ends, which lost 0 bases and 8 bases, there was a span of 12 bases. The CDR3 is 14 residues long. The CDR3 DNA is TGCGCCAGCAGCTTGGAAGTCAATGTGGACACCATATATTTT. It is translated as CASSLEVNVDTIYF.

The chain combines TRBV19 with TRBJ2-1, with D perhaps TRBD1 or TRBD2 (5 bases each). CDR1 and CDR2 (germline): LNHDA, SQIVND (reference sequence). The CDR3 extends over 13 amino acids. V gave up 5 bases and J gave up 7 bases, with 12 bases separating them. The CDR3 DNA is TGTGCCAGTAGTGCCGGGACGTTAAATGAGCAGTTCTTC. It translates to CASSAGTLNEQFF.

The chain has TRBV2 and TRBJ1-1; 7 bases agree with TRBD1. The CDR3 sequence is 14 residues long. The trim removed 7 bases at V and 4 bases at J, leaving 9 bases unmatched. Germline V gives CDR1 SNHLY, CDR2 FYNNEI. In DNA, the CDR3 is TGTGCCAGCACCGAACAGGGGCTGAGCACTGAAGCTTTCTTT. It yields the protein CASTEQGLSTEAFF.

The rearrangement joins TRBV28 to TRBJ2-3; weak D call: TRBD2 (7 bases). V lost 7 bases to trimming and J lost 7 bases, with 24 bases between them. The CDR3 is 16 residues long. Per germline, CDR1 MDHEN and CDR2 SYDVKM. Written as DNA, the CDR3 is TGTGCCAGCACCCACCCAACAGGGAGGGAGGGGAATACGCAGTATTTT. Translating it yields CASTHPTGREGNTQYF.

As for this clone: At one end the junction does not follow the germline gene, possibly because of a read error. The V gene is TRBV7-6, the J gene TRBJ2-7; D is perhaps TRBD1 (5 bases). Germline V gene lookup returns CDR1 SGHVS and CDR2 FNYEAQ. The CDR3 runs 13 residues. CDR3 DNA: TGTGCCAGCAGCTCCGACAGTATGTACGGGCAGTACTTC. It specifies CASSSDSMYGQYF.

The rearrangement joins TRBV5-6 to TRBJ1-1, with D unclear. Looked up from germline, CDR1 is SGHDT and CDR2 is YYEEEE. The V and J ends lost 1 base and 1 base respectively, with 5 bases between them. There are 13 residues in the CDR3. CDR3 DNA sequence: TGTGCCAGCAGCTTGTACCGGAACACTGAAGCTTTCTTT. Protein sequence: CASSLYRNTEAFF.